Listed below are T cell receptor beta chains from one sample, sequenced in a study of blood T cell repertoires in COVID-19. This table comes from immunoSEQ multiplex PCR, and its TCRdb copy is limited to in-frame clones, with some not included. The sample gives around 110,000 clones, around 78% of which show up once; 6.2% is in the top ten. Sequences were obtained from peripheral blood. Receptor source: an elderly man with COVID-19, enrolled during active disease. CDR3s include the opening cysteine and the closing phenylalanine or tryptophan. A D gene is named only where the DNA matches it firmly. Expanded clones get a size class; other rows say once, few or many, or leave the size out.

j_gene,v_gene,d_gene,abundance,CDR3aa,CDR3nt
TRBJ1-5,TRBV19,TRBD1,NA,CASNTGTGGGQPQHF,TGTGCCAGTAACACCGGGACAGGGGGTGGTCAGCCCCAGCATTTT
TRBJ1-1,TRBV4-1,NA,few,CASRGAHTEAFF,TGCGCCAGCAGGGGGGCGCATACTGAAGCTTTCTTT
TRBJ2-1,TRBV3-1/TRBV3-2,NA,NA,CASSQKAVYNEQFF,TGTGCCAGCAGCCAAAAAGCGGTCTACAATGAGCAGTTCTTC
TRBJ2-3,TRBV10-3,NA,NA,CASRGTGAGGTDTQYF,TGTGCCAGCCGAGGAACGGGGGCGGGGGGCACAGATACGCAGTATTTT
TRBJ2-1,TRBV5-1,TRBD2,few,CASSTGLVYNEQFF,TGCGCCAGCAGCACCGGACTAGTCTACAATGAGCAGTTCTTC
TRBJ2-1,TRBV11-3,TRBD1,NA,CASSPGQVLSYNEQFF,TGTGCCAGCAGCCCAGGACAGGTATTGTCCTACAATGAGCAGTTCTTC
TRBJ2-2,TRBV4-3,NA,NA,CASSQEASRGELFF,TGCGCCAGCAGCCAAGAAGCAAGCCGCGGGGAGCTGTTTTTT
TRBJ2-2,TRBV2,NA,NA,CASSEDGRTHTGELFF,TGTGCCAGCAGTGAAGATGGTAGAACCCACACCGGGGAGCTGTTTTTT
TRBJ1-6,TRBV30,NA,NA,CAWSVLTGSSPLHF,TGTGCCTGGAGTGTATTAACAGGGAGTTCACCCCTCCACTTT
TRBJ1-6,TRBV27,NA,NA,CASSLDRFSPLHF,TGTGCCAGCAGTTTAGACAGATTTTCACCCCTCCACTTT
TRBJ2-5,TRBV5-6,NA,few,CASSWVGGAGETQYF,TGTGCCAGCAGCTGGGTAGGGGGGGCTGGAGAGACCCAGTACTTC
TRBJ1-1,TRBV5-5,TRBD1,NA,CASSPSRGFLMNTEAFF,TGTGCCAGCAGCCCAAGCAGGGGGTTTTTAATGAACACTGAAGCTTTCTTT
TRBJ2-7,TRBV27,NA,NA,CASSPQGVHYEQYF,TGTGCCAGCAGCCCACAGGGTGTCCACTACGAGCAGTACTTC
TRBJ2-5,TRBV11-3,NA,many,CASSSRSEETQYF,TGTGCCAGCAGCTCCCGTTCGGAGGAGACCCAGTACTTC
TRBJ1-4,TRBV6-5,NA,NA,CASTTYSGTNEKLFF,TGTGCCAGCACGACCTATTCGGGGACTAATGAAAAACTGTTTTTT
TRBJ1-2,TRBV18,TRBD1,NA,CASSPGTGRNTF,TGTGCCAGCTCACCAGGGACAGGGAGGAACACCTTC
TRBJ1-1,TRBV7-9,TRBD1,NA,CASSFDGRGTTEAFF,TGTGCCAGCAGCTTCGACGGCAGGGGGACCACTGAAGCTTTCTTT
TRBJ1-2,TRBV25-1,TRBD1,few,CASSDTGTGGAGYTF,TGTGCCAGCAGTGATACCGGGACAGGGGGCGCTGGCTACACCTTC
TRBJ1-2,TRBV15,TRBD1,NA,CATSRDPSGGLGGYTF,TGTGCCACCAGCAGAGATCCCTCAGGGGGGCTTGGGGGCTACACCTTC
TRBJ2-7,TRBV27,TRBD2,few,CASSHGTSGRYEQYF,TGTGCCAGCAGCCATGGGACTAGCGGGAGGTACGAGCAGTACTTC
TRBJ2-1,TRBV7-8,TRBD2,NA,CASSLSGAISYNEQFF,TGTGCCAGCAGCTTAAGCGGGGCGATCTCCTACAATGAGCAGTTCTTC
TRBJ2-2,TRBV28,NA,few,CASSLWSSGAGELFF,TGTGCCAGCAGTTTATGGTCATCGGGGGCCGGGGAGCTGTTTTTT
TRBJ1-5,TRBV6-5,NA,NA,CARRASNQPQHF,TGTGCCCGGAGGGCGAGCAATCAGCCCCAGCATTTT
TRBJ2-4,TRBV19,NA,NA,CASTPAGVNIQYF,TGTGCCAGCACCCCCGCAGGGGTAAACATTCAGTACTTC
TRBJ1-2,TRBV7-2,TRBD1,once,CASSLGGQGVGYGYTF,TGTGCCAGCAGCTTAGGGGGACAGGGCGTCGGTTATGGCTACACCTTC
TRBJ2-3,TRBV11-2,NA,NA,CASSSVRGTQYF,TGTGCCAGCAGCTCCGTCAGGGGTACGCAGTATTTT
TRBJ2-2,TRBV7-3,TRBD1,NA,CASRPDRGTGELFF,TGTGCCAGCAGACCAGACAGGGGCACCGGGGAGCTGTTTTTT